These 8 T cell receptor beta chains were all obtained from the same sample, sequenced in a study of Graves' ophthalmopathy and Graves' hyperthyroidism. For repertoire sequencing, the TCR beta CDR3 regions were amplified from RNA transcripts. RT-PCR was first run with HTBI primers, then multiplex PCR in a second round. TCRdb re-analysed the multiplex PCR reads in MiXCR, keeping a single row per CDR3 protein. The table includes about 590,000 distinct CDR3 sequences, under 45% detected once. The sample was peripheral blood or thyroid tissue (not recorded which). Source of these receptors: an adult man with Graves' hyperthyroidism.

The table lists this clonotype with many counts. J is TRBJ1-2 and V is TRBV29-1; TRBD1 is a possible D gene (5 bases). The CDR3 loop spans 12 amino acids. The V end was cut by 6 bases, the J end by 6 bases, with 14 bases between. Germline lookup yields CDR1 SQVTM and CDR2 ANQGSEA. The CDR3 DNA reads TGCAGCGTCCTTAGGGGTCAGGATGGCTACACCTTC. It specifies CSVLRGQDGYTF.

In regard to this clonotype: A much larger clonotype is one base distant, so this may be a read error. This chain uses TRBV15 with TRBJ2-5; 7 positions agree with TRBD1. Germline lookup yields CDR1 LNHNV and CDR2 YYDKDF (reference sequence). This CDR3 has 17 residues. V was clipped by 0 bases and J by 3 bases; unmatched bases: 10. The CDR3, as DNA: TGTGCCACCAGCAGAGATGATGGAACAGGGGAAGAAGAGACCCAGTACTTC. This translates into CATSRDDGTGEEETQYF.

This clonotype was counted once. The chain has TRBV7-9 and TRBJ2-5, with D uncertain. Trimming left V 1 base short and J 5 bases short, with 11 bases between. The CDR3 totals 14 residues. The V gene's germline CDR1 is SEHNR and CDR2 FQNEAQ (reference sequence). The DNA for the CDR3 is TGTGCCAGCAGCTTAGAGGGATGGCCGGAGACCCAGTACTTC. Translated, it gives CASSLEGWPETQYF.

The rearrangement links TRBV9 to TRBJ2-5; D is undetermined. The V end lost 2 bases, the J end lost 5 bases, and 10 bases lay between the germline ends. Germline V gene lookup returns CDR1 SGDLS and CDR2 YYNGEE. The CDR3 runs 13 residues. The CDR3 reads CASSVQGKETQYF. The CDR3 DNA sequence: TGTGCCAGCAGCGTGCAAGGGAAGGAGACCCAGTACTTC.

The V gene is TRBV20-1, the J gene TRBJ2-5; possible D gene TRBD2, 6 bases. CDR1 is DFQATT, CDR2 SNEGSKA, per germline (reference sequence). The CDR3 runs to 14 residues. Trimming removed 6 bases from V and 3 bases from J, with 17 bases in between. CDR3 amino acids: CSARPAGGEETQYF. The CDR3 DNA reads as TGCAGTGCAAGGCCTGCCGGGGGAGAAGAGACCCAGTACTTC.

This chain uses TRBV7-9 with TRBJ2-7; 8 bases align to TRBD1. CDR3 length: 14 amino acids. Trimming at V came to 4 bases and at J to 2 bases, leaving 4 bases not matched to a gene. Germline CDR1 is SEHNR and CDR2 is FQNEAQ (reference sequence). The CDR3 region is CASSYWGQAYEQYF. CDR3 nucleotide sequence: TGTGCCAGCAGCTACTGGGGACAGGCCTACGAGCAGTACTTC. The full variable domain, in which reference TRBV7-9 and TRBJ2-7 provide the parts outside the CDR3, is DTGVSQNPRHKITKRGQNVTFRCDPISEHNRLYWYRQTLGQGPEFLTYFQNEAQLEKSRLLSDRFSAERPKGSFSTLEIQRTEQGDSAMYLCASSYWGQAYEQYFGPGTRLTVT.

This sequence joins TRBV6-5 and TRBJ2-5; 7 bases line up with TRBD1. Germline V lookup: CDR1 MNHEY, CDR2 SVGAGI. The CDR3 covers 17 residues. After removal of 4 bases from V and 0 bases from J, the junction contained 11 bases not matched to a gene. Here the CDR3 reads CASSSFKPGQHQETQYF. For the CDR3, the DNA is TGTGCCAGCAGTTCATTCAAACCGGGACAGCACCAAGAGACCCAGTACTTC.

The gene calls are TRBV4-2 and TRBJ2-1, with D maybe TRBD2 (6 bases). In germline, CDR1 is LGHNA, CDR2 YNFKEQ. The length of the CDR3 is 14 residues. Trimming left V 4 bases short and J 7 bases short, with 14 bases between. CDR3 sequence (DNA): TGTGCCAGCAGCCCCGGGACTGTGGGAAATGAGCAGTTCTTC. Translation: CASSPGTVGNEQFF.